This TCR beta chain was identified in a study of blood T cell repertoires in COVID-19. Trimming cost V 5 bases and J 12 bases; bases outside gene matches: 9. CDR1 is SGHNT and CDR2 is YYREEE in the germline V gene (reference sequence). The CDR3 is 12 amino acids. The repertoire was sequenced with immunoSEQ multiplex PCR; TCRdb's copy has only in-frame clones and lacks some. The sample gives approximately 62,000 clones, around 89% of which show up once; around 8.3% is in the top ten. The clonotype comes from a human donor with active COVID-19. The donor label of this sample is uncertain. Specimen: peripheral blood. The chain combines TRBV5-4 with TRBJ1-2; 8 positions agree with TRBD1. The CDR3 DNA sequence: TGTGCCAGCAGATTTCCGGACAGGGCCCACACCTTC. Encoded protein: CASRFPDRAHTF.